Listed below are T cell receptor beta chains from one sample, sequenced in a study of blood T cell repertoires in COVID-19. The table came from immunoSEQ multiplex PCR; TCRdb's copy has only in-frame clones and leaves some out. The sample holds about 200,000 clones; about 86% are singletons and the top ten take 1.5%. The sequenced material came from peripheral blood. These receptors were collected from a man aged 18 to 29 with active or convalescent COVID-19. CDR3s include the opening cysteine and the closing phenylalanine or tryptophan. D genes are given only for firm matches. Not all rows give a size; the values are once, few, many and, for expanded clones, a class.

clone size	D gene	V gene	J gene	CDR3 protein	CDR3 DNA
.	TRBD2	TRBV27	TRBJ2-5	CASSPGTSGVTQYF	TGTGCCAGCAGTCCCGGGACTAGCGGGGTGACCCAGTACTTC
few	.	TRBV20-1	TRBJ2-7	CSASLGLGTVEQYF	TGCAGTGCTAGTCTGGGACTGGGGACCGTCGAGCAGTACTTC
.	.	TRBV29-1	TRBJ1-1	CSVVPALGGAGGAEAFF	TGCAGCGTTGTCCCGGCTTTGGGGGGCGCGGGGGGCGCTGAAGCTTTCTTT
.	TRBD2	TRBV28	TRBJ2-1	CASSLTRLAGSNEQFF	TGTGCCAGCAGTTTAACGCGGCTAGCGGGATCCAATGAGCAGTTCTTC
few	TRBD1	TRBV6-5	TRBJ1-1	CASSPTGGFIEAFF	TGTGCCAGCAGCCCCACAGGGGGTTTTATCGAAGCTTTCTTT
.	TRBD1	TRBV4-1	TRBJ1-1	CASSQDSGRDSYLNTEAFF	TGCGCCAGCAGCCAAGATTCAGGCCGGGACAGCTATTTGAACACTGAAGCTTTCTTT
.	TRBD2	TRBV7-3	TRBJ2-5	CASSPGGGQETQYF	TGTGCCAGCAGCCCTGGGGGGGGACAAGAGACCCAGTACTTC
.	.	TRBV3-1/TRBV3-2	TRBJ2-3	CASSQDVSPDTQYF	TGTGCCAGCAGCCAAGACGTCTCCCCAGATACGCAGTATTTT
.	.	TRBV27	TRBJ1-1	CASSLTGTTEAFF	TGTGCCAGCAGTCTAACAGGTACCACTGAAGCTTTCTTT
.	TRBD1	TRBV4-2	TRBJ1-4	CASSQPAGQADEKLFF	TGTGCCAGCAGCCAACCCGCTGGACAGGCAGATGAAAAACTGTTTTTT
few	.	TRBV12-3/TRBV12-4	TRBJ1-2	CASSQSPLYGYTF	TGTGCCAGCAGCCAGTCCCCCCTCTATGGCTACACCTTC
.	.	TRBV29-1	TRBJ1-4	CSVQGSQGEKLFF	TGCAGCGTTCAGGGTTCCCAAGGTGAAAAACTGTTTTTT
.	TRBD1	TRBV24-1	TRBJ2-1	CATSGDRAGSYNEQFF	TGTGCCACCAGTGGGGACAGGGCGGGCTCCTACAATGAGCAGTTCTTC
.	.	TRBV6-6	TRBJ1-1	CASSPENTEAFF	TGTGCCAGCTCCCCAGAGAACACTGAAGCTTTCTTT
.	.	TRBV18	TRBJ1-1	CASSRDKNTEAFF	TGTGCCAGCTCGCGAGACAAGAACACTGAAGCTTTCTTT
.	TRBD2	TRBV3-1/TRBV3-2	TRBJ2-3	CASSQDRRGLAGGWTDTQYF	TGTGCCAGCAGCCAAGATCGGAGGGGACTAGCGGGAGGGTGGACAGATACGCAGTATTTT
.	TRBD2	TRBV19	TRBJ2-7	CATRGTSSYEQYF	TGTGCCACTCGTGGGACTAGCAGCTACGAGCAGTACTTC
.	TRBD1	TRBV3-1/TRBV3-2	TRBJ1-1	CASSPWDRSNTEAFF	TGTGCCAGCAGCCCGTGGGACAGGTCCAACACTGAAGCTTTCTTT
.	.	TRBV27	TRBJ1-2	CASSLGSPAGRYGYTF	TGTGCCAGCAGTTTAGGGTCCCCGGCGGGGAGGTATGGCTACACCTTC
once	.	TRBV19	TRBJ1-5	CASSILLRGFQPQHF	TGTGCCAGTAGTATTCTTTTGCGGGGATTTCAGCCCCAGCATTTT
.	TRBD1	TRBV19	TRBJ2-7	CASSPTGQGYEQYF	TGTGCCAGTAGTCCCACGGGACAGGGCTACGAGCAGTACTTC
.	TRBD2	TRBV19	TRBJ2-7	CASKLAGDGDYEQYF	TGTGCCAGTAAACTAGCGGGAGATGGAGACTACGAGCAGTACTTC
.	.	TRBV20-1	TRBJ2-7	CSASIPGVLGEQYF	TGCAGTGCTAGTATCCCAGGGGTTTTAGGCGAGCAGTACTTC
.	.	TRBV5-1	TRBJ2-2	CASSLAGRVTNTGELFF	TGCGCCAGCAGCTTGGCCGGGCGGGTCACGAACACCGGGGAGCTGTTTTTT
.	TRBD1	TRBV6-5	TRBJ1-1	CASSLTGVAEAFF	TGTGCCAGCAGTCTGACAGGGGTAGCTGAAGCTTTCTTT
.	.	TRBV9	TRBJ1-1	CASGPSGRVTDTEAFF	TGTGCCAGCGGGCCTTCGGGGAGGGTAACGGACACTGAAGCTTTCTTT
once	TRBD1	TRBV6-2/TRBV6-3	TRBJ1-5	CASSTGQGSPNQPQHF	TGTGCCAGCAGTACCGGACAGGGGAGCCCCAATCAGCCCCAGCATTTT
.	TRBD1	TRBV28	TRBJ2-7	CASSFRDSSVVEEQYF	TGTGCCAGCAGTTTCAGGGACAGCTCGGTCGTGGAAGAGCAGTACTTC